The 6 T cell receptor beta chains listed next were all sequenced from one sample in a study of human T cells and chemical hapten exposure. TCRdb processed the RACE reads anew with MiXCR; each CDR3 protein has one entry. This table has around 80,000 distinct CDR3 sequences, about 8.7% appearing once. The time point here: healthy volunteer bleed at 6 weeks. Unfractionated whole blood served as the source for total RNA extraction. The specimen was whole blood. These receptors were taken from a male donor in good health. Some clones in this sample may be carry-over from other donors' samples.

CDR3 nucleotide sequence: TGTGCCAGCAGCCAAGAGGTCGGCGGGAGGACCAATGAGCAGTTCTTC. This translates into CASSQEVGGRTNEQFF. This chain uses TRBV4-2 with TRBJ2-1, with 8 bases fitting TRBD2. The CDR3 runs to 16 residues. V dropped 0 bases and J dropped 6; count of bases not matched to a gene: 7. The germline gives CDR1 LGHNA, CDR2 YNFKEQ.

This clonotype has just a few counts. The chain combines TRBV19 with TRBJ2-7, with TRBD2 matching over 9 bases. The CDR3 spans 15 residues. The V gene end was trimmed by 6 bases and the J gene end by 5 bases; junction bases not matched to a gene: 11. CDR1 and CDR2 from the germline V gene are LNHDA and SQIVND (reference sequence). The CDR3 region is CASSTPGTSNHEQYF. The DNA for the CDR3 is TGTGCCAGTAGCACCCCCGGGACTAGCAACCACGAGCAGTACTTC.

The sample holds many counts of this clonotype. This rearrangement joins TRBV6-1 to TRBJ1-2, with D possibly TRBD1 on 5 matching bases. The germline CDR1 and CDR2 sequences are MNHNS and SASEGT. The V and J ends lost 2 bases and 6 bases respectively, with 13 bases between them. The CDR3 has 14 residues. This chain's CDR3 is CASSEWGGYDGYTF. The CDR3 region has the DNA TGTGCCAGCAGTGAATGGGGGGGGTATGATGGCTACACCTTC.

Many counts were recorded for this clonotype. CDR3 nucleotides: TGTGCCAGCAAACCAGGGTCTGATATCTACACCGGGGAGCTGTTTTTT. This encodes CASKPGSDIYTGELFF. V and J are TRBV12-3 or TRBV12-4 and TRBJ2-2, with a weak D call TRBD1 (5 bases). V was shortened by 7 bases and J by 3 bases, with 18 bases between the two germline ends. The CDR3 is 16 amino acids.

The rearrangement links TRBV3-1 to TRBJ1-1; D uncertain. The CDR3 contains 14 residues. V was clipped by 4 bases and J by 5 bases, with 14 bases between them. Germline lookup yields CDR1 LGHDT and CDR2 YNNKEL (reference sequence). As DNA, the CDR3 is TGTGCCAGCAGCCTCTCTGCAGTTAGGACTGAAGCTTTCTTT. Amino acids: CASSLSAVRTEAFF.

There are many counts of this clonotype. The V and J genes are TRBV6-2 or TRBV6-3 and TRBJ1-1; TRBD1 might be the D (6 bases). Germline values: CDR1 MNHEY, CDR2 SVGEGT. The V gene lost 2 bases and the J gene lost 0 bases, with 13 bases spanning the gap. The CDR3 extends over 16 amino acids. CDR3 nucleotides: TGTGCCAGCAGTTACCCTTCGGGGGGGCTGAACACTGAAGCTTTCTTT. Protein product: CASSYPSGGLNTEAFF.